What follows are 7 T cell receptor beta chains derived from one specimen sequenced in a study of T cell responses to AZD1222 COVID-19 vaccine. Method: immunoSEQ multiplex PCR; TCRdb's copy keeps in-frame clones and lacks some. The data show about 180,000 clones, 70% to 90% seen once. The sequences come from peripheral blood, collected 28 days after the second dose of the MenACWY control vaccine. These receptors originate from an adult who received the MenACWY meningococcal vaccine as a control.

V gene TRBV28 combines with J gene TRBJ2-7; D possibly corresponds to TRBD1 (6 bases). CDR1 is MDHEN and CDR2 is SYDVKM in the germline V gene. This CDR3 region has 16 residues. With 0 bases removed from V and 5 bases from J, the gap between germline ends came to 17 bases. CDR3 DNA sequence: TGTGCCAGCAGTTTATGGAGGTTACAGGGCCGGCACGAGCAGTACTTC. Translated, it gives CASSLWRLQGRHEQYF. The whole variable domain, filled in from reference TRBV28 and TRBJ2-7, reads DVKVTQSSRYLVKRTGEKVFLECVQDMDHENMFWYRQDPGLGLRLIYFSYDVKMKEKGDIPEGYSVSREKKERFSLILESASTNQTSMYLCASSLWRLQGRHEQYFGPGTRLTVT.

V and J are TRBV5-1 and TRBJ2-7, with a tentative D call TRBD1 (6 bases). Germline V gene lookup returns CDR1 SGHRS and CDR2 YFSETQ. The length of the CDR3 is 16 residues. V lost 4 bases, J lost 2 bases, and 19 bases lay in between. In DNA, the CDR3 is TGCGCCAGCAGCGTAGACAGGCGGAGTAGGGCCTACGAGCAGTACTTC. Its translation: CASSVDRRSRAYEQYF.

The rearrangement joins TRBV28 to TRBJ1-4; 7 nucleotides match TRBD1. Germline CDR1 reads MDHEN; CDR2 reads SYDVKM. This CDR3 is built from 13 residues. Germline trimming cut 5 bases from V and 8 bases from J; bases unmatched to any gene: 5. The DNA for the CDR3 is TGTGCCAGCAGTCTCCAGGGGGGCGAAAAACTGTTTTTT. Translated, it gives CASSLQGGEKLFF. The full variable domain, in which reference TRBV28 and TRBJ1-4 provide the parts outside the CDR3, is DVKVTQSSRYLVKRTGEKVFLECVQDMDHENMFWYRQDPGLGLRLIYFSYDVKMKEKGDIPEGYSVSREKKERFSLILESASTNQTSMYLCASSLQGGEKLFFGSGTQLSVL.

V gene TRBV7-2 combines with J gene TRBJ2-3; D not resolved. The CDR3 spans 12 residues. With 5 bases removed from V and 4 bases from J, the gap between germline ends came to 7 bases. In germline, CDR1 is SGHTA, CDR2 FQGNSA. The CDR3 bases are TGTGCCAGCAGCCCAGAGTCAGATACGCAGTATTTT. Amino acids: CASSPESDTQYF.

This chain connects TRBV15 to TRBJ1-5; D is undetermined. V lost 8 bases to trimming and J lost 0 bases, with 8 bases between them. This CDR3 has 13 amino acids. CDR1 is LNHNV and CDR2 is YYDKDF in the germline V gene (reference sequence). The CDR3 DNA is TGTGCCACCGCTGAGGTTAGCAATCAGCCCCAGCATTTT. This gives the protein CATAEVSNQPQHF. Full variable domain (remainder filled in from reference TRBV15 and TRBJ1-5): DAMVIQNPRYQVTQFGKPVTLSCSQTLNHNVMYWYQQKSSQAPKLLFHYYDKDFNNEADTPDNFQSRRPNTSFCFLDIRSPGLGDTAMYLCATAEVSNQPQHFGDGTRLSIL.

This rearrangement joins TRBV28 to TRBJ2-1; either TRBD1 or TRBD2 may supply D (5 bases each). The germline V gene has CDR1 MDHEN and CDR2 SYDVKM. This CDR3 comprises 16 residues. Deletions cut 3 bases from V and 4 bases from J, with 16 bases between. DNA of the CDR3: TGTGCCAGCAGTTTTACTCAGGCAGGGAGATACAATGAGCAGTTCTTC. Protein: CASSFTQAGRYNEQFF.

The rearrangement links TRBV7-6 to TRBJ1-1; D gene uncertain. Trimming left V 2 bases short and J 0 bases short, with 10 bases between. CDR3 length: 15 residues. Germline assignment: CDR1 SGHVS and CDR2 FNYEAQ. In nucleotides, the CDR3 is TGTGCCAGCAGCTTAAACGGTTTTATGAACACTGAAGCTTTCTTT. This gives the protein CASSLNGFMNTEAFF.